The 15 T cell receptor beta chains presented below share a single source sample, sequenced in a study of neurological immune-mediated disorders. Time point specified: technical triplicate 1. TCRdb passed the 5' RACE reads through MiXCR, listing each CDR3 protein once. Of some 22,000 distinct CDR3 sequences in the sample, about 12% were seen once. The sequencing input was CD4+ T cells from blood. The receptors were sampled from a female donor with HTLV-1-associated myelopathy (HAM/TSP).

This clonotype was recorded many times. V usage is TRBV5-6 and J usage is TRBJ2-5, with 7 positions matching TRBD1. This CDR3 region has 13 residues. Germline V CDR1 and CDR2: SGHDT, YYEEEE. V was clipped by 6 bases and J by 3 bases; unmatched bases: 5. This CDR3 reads CASTKDREETQYF. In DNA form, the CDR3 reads TGTGCCAGCACCAAAGACAGGGAAGAGACCCAGTACTTC.

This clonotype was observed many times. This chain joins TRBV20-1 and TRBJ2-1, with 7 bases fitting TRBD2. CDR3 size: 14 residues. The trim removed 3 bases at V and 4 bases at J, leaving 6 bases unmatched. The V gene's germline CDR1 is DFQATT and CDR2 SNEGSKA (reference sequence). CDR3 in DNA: TGCAGTGCTAGTGGGCGGGGGTGGTACAATGAGCAGTTCTTC. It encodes CSASGRGWYNEQFF.

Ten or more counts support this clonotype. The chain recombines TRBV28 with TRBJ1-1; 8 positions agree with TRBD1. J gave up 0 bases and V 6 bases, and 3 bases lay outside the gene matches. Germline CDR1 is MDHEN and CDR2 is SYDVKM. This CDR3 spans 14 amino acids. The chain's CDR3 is CASRTGQVNTEAFF. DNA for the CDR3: TGTGCCAGCAGAACGGGACAGGTGAACACTGAAGCTTTCTTT.

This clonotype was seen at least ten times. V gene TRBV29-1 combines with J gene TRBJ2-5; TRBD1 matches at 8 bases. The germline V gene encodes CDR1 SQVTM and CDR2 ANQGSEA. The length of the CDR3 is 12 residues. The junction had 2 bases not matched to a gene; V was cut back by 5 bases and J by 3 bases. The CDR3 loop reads CSVLDREETQYF. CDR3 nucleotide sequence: TGCAGCGTTCTGGACAGGGAAGAGACCCAGTACTTC.

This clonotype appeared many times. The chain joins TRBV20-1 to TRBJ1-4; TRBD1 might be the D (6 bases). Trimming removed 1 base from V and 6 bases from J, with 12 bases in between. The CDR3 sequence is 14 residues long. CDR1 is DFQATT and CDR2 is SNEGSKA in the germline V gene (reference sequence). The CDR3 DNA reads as TGCAGTGCTAGAGTAGGGGGGGAATATGAAAAACTGTTTTTT. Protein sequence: CSARVGGEYEKLFF.

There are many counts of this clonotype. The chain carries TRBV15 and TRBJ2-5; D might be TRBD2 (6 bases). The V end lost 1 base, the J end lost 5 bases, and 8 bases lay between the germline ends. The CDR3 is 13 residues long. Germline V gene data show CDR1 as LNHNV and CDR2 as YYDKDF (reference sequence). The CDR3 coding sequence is TGTGCCACCAGCAGAGGGGAGGTTGAGACCCAGTACTTC. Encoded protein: CATSRGEVETQYF.

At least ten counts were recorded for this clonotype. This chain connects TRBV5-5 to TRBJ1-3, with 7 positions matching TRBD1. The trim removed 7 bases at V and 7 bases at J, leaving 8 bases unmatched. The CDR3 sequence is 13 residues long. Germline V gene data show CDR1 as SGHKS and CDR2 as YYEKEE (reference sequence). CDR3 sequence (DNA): TGTGCCAGCGCTGGGACAGCCGGGAACACCATATATTTT. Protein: CASAGTAGNTIYF.

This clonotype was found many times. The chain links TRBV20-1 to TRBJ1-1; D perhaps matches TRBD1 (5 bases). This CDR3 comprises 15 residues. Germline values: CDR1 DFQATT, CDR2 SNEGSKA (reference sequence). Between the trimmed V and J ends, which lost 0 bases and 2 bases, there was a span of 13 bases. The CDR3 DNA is TGCAGTGCTAGAGATGGGAAGGGGCTAAACACTGAAGCTTTCTTT. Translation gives CSARDGKGLNTEAFF.

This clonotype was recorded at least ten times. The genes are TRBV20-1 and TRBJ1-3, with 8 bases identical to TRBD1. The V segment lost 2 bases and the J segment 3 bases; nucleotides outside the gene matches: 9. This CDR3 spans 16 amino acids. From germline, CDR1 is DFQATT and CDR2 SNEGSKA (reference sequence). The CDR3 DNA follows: TGCAGTGCTAGATCACCCACAGACAGGGGTGGAAACACCATATATTTT. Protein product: CSARSPTDRGGNTIYF.

This CDR3 reads CASSLTSGGAYIDTQYF. The CDR3, as DNA: TGTGCCAGCAGCTTGACTAGCGGGGGGGCATATATAGATACGCAGTATTTT. The rearrangement links TRBV7-2 to TRBJ2-3, with 14 bases that match TRBD2. V shed 3 bases, J shed 5 bases, and the junction held 7 bases outside the gene matches. Germline loops: CDR1 SGHTA, CDR2 FQGNSA. CDR3 length equals 17 residues.

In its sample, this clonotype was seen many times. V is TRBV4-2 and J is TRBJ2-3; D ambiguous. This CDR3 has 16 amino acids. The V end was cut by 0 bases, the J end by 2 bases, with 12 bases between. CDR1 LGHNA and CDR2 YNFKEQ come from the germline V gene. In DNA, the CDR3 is TGTGCCAGCAGCCAAGAAGCCAGTCTTGACACAGATACGCAGTATTTT. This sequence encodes CASSQEASLDTDTQYF.

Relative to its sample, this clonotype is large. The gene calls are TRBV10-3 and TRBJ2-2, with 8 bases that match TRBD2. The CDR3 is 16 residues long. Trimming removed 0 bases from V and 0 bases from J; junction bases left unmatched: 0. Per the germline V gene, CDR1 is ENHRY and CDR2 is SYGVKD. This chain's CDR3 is CAISESGLANTGELFF. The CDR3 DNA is TGTGCCATCAGTGAGTCGGGACTAGCGAACACCGGGGAGCTGTTTTTT.

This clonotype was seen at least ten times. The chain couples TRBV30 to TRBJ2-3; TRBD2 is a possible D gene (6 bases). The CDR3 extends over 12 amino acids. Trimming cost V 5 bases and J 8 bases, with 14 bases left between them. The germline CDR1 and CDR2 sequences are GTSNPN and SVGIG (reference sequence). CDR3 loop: CAWAGTRVTQYF. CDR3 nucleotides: TGTGCCTGGGCCGGGACTCGGGTTACGCAGTATTTT.

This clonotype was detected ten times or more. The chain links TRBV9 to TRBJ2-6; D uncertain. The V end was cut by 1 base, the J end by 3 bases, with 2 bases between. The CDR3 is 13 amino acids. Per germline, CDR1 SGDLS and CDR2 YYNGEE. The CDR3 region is CASSVYGANVLTF. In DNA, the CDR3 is TGTGCCAGCAGCGTATATGGGGCCAACGTCCTGACTTTC. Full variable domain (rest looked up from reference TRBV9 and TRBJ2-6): DSGVTQTPKHLITATGQRVTLRCSPRSGDLSVYWYQQSLDQGLQFLIQYYNGEERAKGNILERFSAQQFPDLHSELNLSSLELGDSALYFCASSVYGANVLTFGAGSRLTVL.

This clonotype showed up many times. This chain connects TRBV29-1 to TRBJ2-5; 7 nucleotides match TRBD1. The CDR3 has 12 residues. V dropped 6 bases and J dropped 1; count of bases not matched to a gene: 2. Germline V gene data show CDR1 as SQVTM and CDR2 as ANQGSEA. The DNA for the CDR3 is TGCAGCGTGGGACAGTCCCAAGAGACCCAGTACTTC. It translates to CSVGQSQETQYF.